The 8 T cell receptor beta chains below come from one sample, sequenced in a study of blood T cells in healthy people across ages. A J-beta primer mix and a sample-barcoded 5' primer were used in a second PCR of roughly 6 to 11 cycles. TCRdb called the 5' RACE reads again in MiXCR, with one record for every CDR3 protein. Among about 730,000 distinct CDR3 sequences listed, roughly 43% were seen once. Input material: blood. These receptor sequences come from a woman aged 55 to 70 in good health.

This clonotype has a count of ten or more. The chain employs TRBV20-1 and TRBJ1-6; D is perhaps TRBD1 (6 bases). The CDR3 spans 14 residues. Germline V lookup: CDR1 DFQATT, CDR2 SNEGSKA (reference sequence). V was trimmed by 6 bases and J by 6 bases, leaving 15 bases between them. Here the CDR3 DNA reads TGCAGTGCCCGCGGGGGGCCGATTAATTCACCCCTCCACTTT. This translates into CSARGGPINSPLHF.

The chain employs TRBV5-1 and TRBJ2-2, with D perhaps given as TRBD1 or TRBD2 (5 bases each). Deletions cut 5 bases from V and 5 bases from J, with 13 bases between. Germline V gene data show CDR1 as SGHRS and CDR2 as YFSETQ. The CDR3 has 14 amino acids. This CDR3 is CASSGQGATGELFF. The CDR3 bases are TGCGCCAGCAGTGGGCAGGGAGCAACCGGGGAGCTGTTTTTT.

In this sample, this clonotype turned up once. This sequence may be a read error, since a much larger clone differs from it by one base. This chain joins TRBV4-2 and TRBJ1-2; D is ambiguous. Looked up from germline, CDR1 is LGHNA and CDR2 is YNFKEQ. CDR3 length: 14 residues. The CDR3 nucleotides read TGTGCCAGCGGCCAAGATCGGCTGAACTATGGCTACACCTTC. As protein: CASGQDRLNYGYTF.

J is TRBJ2-1 and V is TRBV20-1; TRBD2 agrees at 13 bases. The CDR3 sequence is 14 residues long. Germline values: CDR1 DFQATT, CDR2 SNEGSKA (reference sequence). The V gene end was trimmed by 1 base and the J gene end by 10 bases; junction bases not matched to a gene: 4. CDR3 nucleotide sequence: TGCAGTGCTAGAGGAGGACTAGCGGGAGAGGAGCAGTTCTTC. Protein product: CSARGGLAGEEQFF.

This clonotype was counted only a few times. The chain employs TRBV28 and TRBJ2-5; 8 nucleotides agree with TRBD1. V lost 6 bases to trimming and J lost 0 bases; unmatched junction nucleotides: 9. This CDR3 has 16 residues. CDR1 and CDR2 (germline): MDHEN, SYDVKM. The CDR3 coding sequence is TGTGCCAGCAGGAACGACGACAGGGGTAACCAAGAGACCCAGTACTTC. The encoded protein is CASRNDDRGNQETQYF.

As regards this clonotype: Compared with germline, one end of the junction differs, possibly owing to a read error. The genes are TRBV6-6 and TRBJ1-1; D gene unclear. CDR3 length: 14 amino acids. The germline CDR1 and CDR2 sequences are MNHNY and SVGAGI (reference sequence). CDR3 protein: CASSYGGLNAEAFF. The CDR3 DNA is TGTGCCAGCAGTTACGGCGGTTTGAACGCTGAAGCTTTCTTT.

This clonotype was detected many times. This chain joins TRBV7-3 and TRBJ2-1, with D possibly being TRBD2 (5 bases). The CDR3 length is 16 residues. Trimming removed 2 bases from V and 9 bases from J, with 20 bases in between. Germline V CDR1 and CDR2: SGHTA, FQGTGA. CDR3 sequence: CASSLESGGRTPEQFF. CDR3 coding DNA: TGTGCCAGCAGCTTAGAATCCGGCGGGCGTACACCTGAGCAGTTCTTC.

The table lists this clonotype with a few counts. The gene calls are TRBV20-1 and TRBJ2-1, with 8 bases fitting TRBD1. Germline V gene lookup returns CDR1 DFQATT and CDR2 SNEGSKA (reference sequence). This CDR3 has 13 residues. J was trimmed by 5 bases and V by 5 bases; bases with no gene match: 5. This CDR3 is CSAQGAFDNEQFF. The CDR3 coding sequence is TGCAGTGCTCAGGGGGCGTTTGACAATGAGCAGTTCTTC.